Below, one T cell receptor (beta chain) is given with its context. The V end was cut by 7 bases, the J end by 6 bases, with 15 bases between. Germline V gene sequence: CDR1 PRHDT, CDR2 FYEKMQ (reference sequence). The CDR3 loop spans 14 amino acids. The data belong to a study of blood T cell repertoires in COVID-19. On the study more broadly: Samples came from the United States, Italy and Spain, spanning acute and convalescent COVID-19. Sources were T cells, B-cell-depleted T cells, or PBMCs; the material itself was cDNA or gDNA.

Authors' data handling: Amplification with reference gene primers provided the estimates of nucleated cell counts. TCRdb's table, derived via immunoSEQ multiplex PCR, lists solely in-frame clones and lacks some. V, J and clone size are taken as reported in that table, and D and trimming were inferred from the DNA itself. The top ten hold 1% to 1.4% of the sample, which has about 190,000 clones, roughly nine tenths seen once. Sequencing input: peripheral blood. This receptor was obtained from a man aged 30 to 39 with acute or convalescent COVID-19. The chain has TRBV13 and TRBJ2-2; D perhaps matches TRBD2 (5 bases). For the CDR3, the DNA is TGTGCCAGCACTCGCCGTGGGGAGTCCGGGGAGCTGTTTTTT. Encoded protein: CASTRRGESGELFF.